Presented here are 16 T cell receptor beta chains from one specimen sequenced in a study of tumor-infiltrating lymphocytes in primary liver carcinoma. From roughly 20-30 mg of unsorted bulk tissue, DNA and RNA were co-extracted together. The authors made TCR beta cDNA from around 500 ng total RNA with a constant-region primer. Libraries of TCR beta came from three nested multiplex PCR rounds with slightly modified ARM-PCR. A C-beta reverse primer and TRBV1-TRBV30 forward primers served in each of the first two PCR rounds, at ten to eleven cycles apiece. TCRdb re-called the multiplex PCR reads through MiXCR, storing one row per CDR3 protein. The sample holds 100,000 to 150,000 distinct CDR3 sequences, 64% seen once. The sample taken for sequencing was liver tumor tissue from sampling region 3. Subset noted: tumor region T3, left-lateral pole. These receptors all come from a woman between 55 and 75 years old with primary liver carcinoma and hepatitis B virus infection.

The rearrangement joins TRBV11-2 to TRBJ2-5; TRBD2 aligns across 8 bases. V dropped 5 bases and J dropped 11; count of bases not matched to a gene: 16. The CDR3 is 15 residues long. The germline gives CDR1 SGHAT, CDR2 FQNNGV. CDR3 sequence (DNA): TGTGCCAGCAGCCGAGGGAGCGGGAGAGGACGGACACAGTACTTC. It codes for CASSRGSGRGRTQYF.

Regarding this clonotype: The junction departs from germline at one end; a sequencing error may be responsible. The gene calls are TRBV6-1 and TRBJ2-4; D may correspond to TRBD1 or TRBD2 (6 bases each). The CDR3 loop spans 13 amino acids. Per germline, CDR1 MNHNS and CDR2 SASEGT. CDR3 bases: TGTGTCAGCCTAAATAGGGGGAGGAACATTCAGTACTTC. Translated: CVSLNRGRNIQYF.

Points on this clonotype: This may come from a read error, since a much larger clone is one base off. The chain is built from TRBV5-5 and TRBJ2-4; a weak D match, TRBD2 (6 bases). V lost 6 bases and J lost 0, with 13 bases in between. Germline V gene lookup returns CDR1 SGHKS and CDR2 YYEKEE (reference sequence). CDR3 length: 15 amino acids. The CDR3 DNA reads TGTGCCAGCAACTTCGGGGGATTAGCCAAAAACATTCAGTACTTC. It translates to CASNFGGLAKNIQYF.

To note about this clonotype: The junction and the germline gene differ at one end; a read error may be behind it. The chain employs TRBV11-3 and TRBJ2-5; perhaps D is TRBD1 or TRBD2 (7 bases each). This CDR3 region has 13 residues. Germline V lookup: CDR1 SGHNT, CDR2 YENEEA. CDR3 residues: CASSLQGREIQYF. The CDR3 DNA follows: TGTGCCAGTAGCCTACAGGGGAGGGAGATCCAGTACTTC.

J is TRBJ1-1 and V is TRBV10-1; no reliable D call. Germline lookup yields CDR1 WNHNN and CDR2 SYGVQD (reference sequence). The CDR3 consists of 13 residues. V dropped 9 bases and J dropped 4 bases, with 15 bases sitting between them. Here the CDR3 reads CASSPQVITEAFF. In DNA, the CDR3 is TGCGCCAGTAGTCCTCAAGTGATCACTGAAGCTTTCTTT.

With respect to this clonotype: This sequence may be a read error, since a much larger clone differs from it by one base. This chain joins TRBV7-9 and TRBJ2-3; 8 nucleotides agree with TRBD1. Germline assignment: CDR1 SEHNR and CDR2 FQNEAQ (reference sequence). The CDR3 covers 16 residues. CDR3 DNA: TGTGCCAACAGCATAGGACAGGGCTATAGCACAGATACGCAGTATTTT. Translated: CANSIGQGYSTDTQYF.

Details on this clonotype: Its ends do not fully match the called genes, so a read error is possible. The chain employs TRBV11-2 and TRBJ2-3; TRBD1 might be the D (6 bases). This CDR3 is 15 amino acids long. Germline V gene sequence: CDR1 SGHAT, CDR2 FQNNGV. CDR3 amino acids: CASRPTGSSTDAQYF. In DNA form, the CDR3 reads TGTGCCAGCAGGCCGACAGGATCGTCAACAGATGCGCAGTATTTT. Supplemented by reference TRBV11-2 and TRBJ2-3, the full variable domain reads EAGVAQSPRYKIIEKRQSVAFWCNPISGHATLYWYQQILGQGPKLLIQFQNNGVVDDSQLPKDRFSAERLKGVDSTLKIQPAKLEDSAVYLCASRPTGSSTDAQYFGPGTRLTVL.

Turning to this clonotype: Possible read error: a much larger clone is one base away. The V gene is TRBV28, the J gene TRBJ2-2, with 8 bases that match TRBD1. This CDR3 region has 14 residues. CDR1 and CDR2 (germline): MDHEN, SYDVKM. In DNA form, the CDR3 reads TGTGCCAGCAGTGGACAGGGTTGGACCGAGGAGCTGTTTTTT. Translating gives CASSGQGWTEELFF.

Relative to its sample, this clonotype is medium-sized. The chain has TRBV11-2 and TRBJ2-7; D gene ambiguous. Germline CDR1 reads SGHAT; CDR2 reads FQNNGV. Trimming left V 1 base short and J 2 bases short, with 9 bases between. The length of the CDR3 is 14 residues. CDR3 sequence (DNA): TGTGCCAGCAGCTTAGCACGGAGAGCCTACGAGCAGTACTTC. The encoded protein is CASSLARRAYEQYF. Complete variable domain (other parts from reference TRBV11-2 and TRBJ2-7): EAGVAQSPRYKIIEKRQSVAFWCNPISGHATLYWYQQILGQGPKLLIQFQNNGVVDDSQLPKDRFSAERLKGVDSTLKIQPAKLEDSAVYLCASSLARRAYEQYFGPGTRLTVT.

This clonotype has only one observation. CDR3 in amino acids: CASSYHHPRTGLALHF. CDR3 DNA: TGTGCCAGCAGTTACCACCACCCACGTACGGGGTTAGCCCTCCACTTT. The chain links TRBV6-5 to TRBJ1-6; D gene uncertain. Germline loops: CDR1 MNHEY, CDR2 SVGAGI. This CDR3 comprises 16 residues. V was pared by 2 bases and J by 14 bases, with 22 bases between.

As concerns this clonotype: Sequence at one end of the junction differs from germline and may be a read error. V usage is TRBV6-6 and J usage is TRBJ2-7; D not certain. The CDR3 length is 14 residues. The germline gives CDR1 MNHNY, CDR2 SVGAGI (reference sequence). CDR3 protein: CAGSYQSSIYEQYF. In DNA form, the CDR3 reads TGTGCCGGCAGTTACCAGAGTTCTATCTACGAGCAGTACTTC.

This clonotype has at least ten counts. This chain links TRBV10-1 with TRBJ2-7, with 9 bases matching TRBD1. CDR1 is WNHNN, CDR2 SYGVQD, per germline (reference sequence). The CDR3 is made up of 13 amino acids. Trimming cost V 4 bases and J 4 bases; bases outside gene matches: 2. The CDR3, as DNA: TGCGCCAGCAGTGCGGGGACAGGGTACGAGCAGTACTTC. Translating gives CASSAGTGYEQYF.

This clonotype showed up many times. The V gene is TRBV12-3 or TRBV12-4, the J gene TRBJ2-7; unclear D gene. Trimming pared 1 base from V and 6 bases from J, leaving 13 bases between. The CDR3 length is 14 residues. CDR3 region: CASSLGTPRSEQYF. The DNA of the CDR3 is TGTGCCAGCAGTTTAGGGACCCCACGCTCCGAGCAGTACTTC.

Notes on this clonotype: Without the conserved terminal phenylalanine or tryptophan, this CDR3 likely stems from a read error. V and J are TRBV10-1 and TRBJ2-5; tentatively, D is TRBD2 (6 bases). CDR1 is WNHNN, CDR2 SYGVQD, per germline (reference sequence). This CDR3 is 14 amino acids long. The CDR3 nucleotides read TGCGCCAGCGGTGAGGATACTAGCTTGGAGACCCAGTACCTC. Translation gives CASGEDTSLETQYL.

A remark on this clonotype: This may be a read error, as it is one base from a much larger clone. This chain links TRBV30 with TRBJ2-1; 10 positions match TRBD2. The CDR3 loop spans 14 amino acids. V was pared by 2 bases and J by 7 bases, with 5 bases of the junction left unmatched. Looked up from germline, CDR1 is GTSNPN and CDR2 is SVGIG (reference sequence). The CDR3 sequence is CAWSMGLATNEQFF. The CDR3 DNA is TGTGCCTGGAGTATGGGACTAGCGACTAATGAGCAGTTCTTC. Filled out from reference TRBV30 and TRBJ2-1, the complete variable domain reads SQTIHQWPATLVQPVGSPLSLECTVEGTSNPNLYWYRQAAGRGLQLLFYSVGIGQISSEVPQNLSASRPQDRQFILSSKKLLLSDSGFYLCAWSMGLATNEQFFGPGTRLTVL.

Details on this clonotype: Likely a read error: the CDR3 ends without its conserved phenylalanine or tryptophan. The chain couples TRBV11-1 to TRBJ1-1, with D possibly TRBD1 on 5 matching bases. Germline V gives CDR1 SGHAT, CDR2 FQDESV (reference sequence). This CDR3 region has 14 residues. CDR3 loop: CASSLGRGGTEAFV. The CDR3 DNA sequence: TGTGCCAGCAGTTTAGGTCGGGGGGGCACTGAAGCTTTCGTT.